This T cell receptor (beta chain) was recorded in a study of blood T cells in healthy people across ages. At the level of the study: Template switching caught about one barcoded beta molecule for each two T cells.

Combining a sample-barcoded 5' primer with a J-beta primer mix, a second PCR ran for roughly 7 to 11 cycles. Tags on each cDNA molecule came from a template-switch adaptor with 12 random nucleotides. Each CDR3 protein gets one entry after TCRdb re-called the 5' RACE reads with MiXCR. The top ten clones hold under 25% of a sample with 730,000 or so distinct CDR3 sequences, roughly two fifths of them seen once. This CDR3 region has 13 residues. Trimming took 6 bases from V and 0 from J, leaving 8 bases between them. Caucasian individuals from Russia who were healthy and aged roughly 6 to 100 acted as donors. Isolation recovered at least 7 million PBMCs from every sample.

The chain uses TRBV12-3 or TRBV12-4 and TRBJ1-2; D call uncertain. The sample was blood. The receptor's source is a woman aged 55-70 years in good health. Here the CDR3 DNA reads TGTGCCAGCAGGGTGACGGCTAACTATGGCTACACCTTC. This codes for CASRVTANYGYTF.